This entry lists 27 T cell receptor beta chains sequenced from one sample in a study of blood T cell repertoires in COVID-19 (dated by TCRdb to about 2020). The method behind the library was the immunoSEQ multiplex PCR assay. This immuneACCESS table, as held by TCRdb, lists in-frame sequences with V and J called but not all clones. Of the missing ones, under half trace to an unresolved V gene in checked studies; the others have no known cause. Here the sample has over 250,000 clones; around nine tenths occur a single time. Under 10% of the sample goes to the ten largest clones. The sample consisted of PBMCs or T cells enriched from blood (not recorded which). These receptors were taken from a man aged 40-50 years who had recovered from COVID-19.

The rearrangement links TRBV7-9 to TRBJ1-4; the D is unclear. Trimming removed 1 base at V and 10 bases at J, with 28 bases between. The CDR3 is 19 residues long. Germline V lookup: CDR1 SEHNR, CDR2 FQNEAQ (reference sequence). For the CDR3, the DNA is TGTGCCAGCAGCTTAGTTTTCGTGCGGAGCGCCTACTATGAAGGAAAACTGTTTTTT. It is translated as CASSLVFVRSAYYEGKLFF.

Points on this clone: This same CDR3 is encoded by further DNA sequences in the sample. The rearrangement links TRBV18 to TRBJ1-1, with 7 bases aligning to TRBD1. Per germline, CDR1 KGHSH and CDR2 LQKENI. The CDR3 covers 14 residues. V dropped 3 bases and J dropped 0; count of bases not matched to a gene: 1. Written as DNA, the CDR3 is TGTGCCAGCTCACCTGACAGGGTGAACACTGAAGCTTTCTTT. It is translated as CASSPDRVNTEAFF. Supplemented by reference TRBV18 and TRBJ1-1, the full variable domain reads NAGVMQNPRHLVRRRGQEARLRCSPMKGHSHVYWYRQLPEEGLKFMVYLQKENIIDESGMPKERFSAEFPKEGPSILRIQQVVRGDSAAYFCASSPDRVNTEAFFGQGTRLTVV.

The J gene is TRBJ1-6, the V gene TRBV18; TRBD1 matches at 12 bases. CDR1 and CDR2 (germline): KGHSH, LQKENI. The CDR3 runs 16 residues. Unmatched junction bases numbered 6, after V lost 4 bases and J lost 8 bases. The CDR3 DNA follows: TGTGCCAGCTCACTGCCGGGACAGGGGGCTCATTCACCCCTCCACTTT. It yields the protein CASSLPGQGAHSPLHF.

The count of this clone is one. In DNA, the CDR3 is TGTGCCTGGGAAACGGACAGGGTAGGAGTTAATGAAAAACTGTTTTTT. Amino acid sequence: CAWETDRVGVNEKLFF. V and J are TRBV30 and TRBJ1-4; 8 nucleotides align to TRBD1. The germline gives CDR1 GTSNPN, CDR2 SVGIG (reference sequence). This CDR3 comprises 16 residues. V lost 5 bases and J lost 4; bases outside the gene matches: 12.

The gene calls are TRBV29-1 and TRBJ1-1; 7 positions agree with TRBD1. CDR3 length equals 12 residues. Germline-derived CDR1 and CDR2 are SQVTM and ANQGSEA. V trimming: 2 bases; J trimming: 6 bases; junction bases outside the gene matches: 3. The CDR3 is CSVEQGDAEAFF. The CDR3 DNA reads as TGCAGCGTTGAACAGGGGGATGCTGAAGCTTTCTTT.

This clone was recorded only once. CDR3 bases: TGCGCCAGCAGCCGACAGGTTGGCTACGAGCAGTACTTC. It specifies CASSRQVGYEQYF. This chain connects TRBV4-1 to TRBJ2-7, with TRBD1 as a possible D gene (6 bases). With 4 bases removed from V and 3 bases from J, the gap between germline ends came to 10 bases. The CDR3 is made up of 13 amino acids. Germline loops: CDR1 MGHRA, CDR2 YSYEKL.

The CDR3 sequence: CASSLSSQGFAYEQYF. The CDR3 coding sequence is TGTGCCAGCAGCTTATCTTCACAGGGGTTCGCCTACGAGCAGTACTTC. This rearrangement joins TRBV7-8 to TRBJ2-7, with 7 bases lining up with TRBD1. V lost 2 bases and J lost 2; bases outside the gene matches: 9. CDR3 size: 16 residues. From germline, CDR1 is SGHVS and CDR2 FQNEAQ.

J is TRBJ2-7 and V is TRBV5-1, with D perhaps TRBD1 (6 bases). Germline-derived CDR1 and CDR2 are SGHRS and YFSETQ. Deletions cut 2 bases from V and 3 bases from J, with 9 bases between. The CDR3 is 13 amino acids. The CDR3 loop reads CASSFDRIYEQYF. The CDR3 nucleotides read TGCGCCAGCAGCTTTGACAGGATCTACGAGCAGTACTTC.

This clone appeared a single time. The chain carries TRBV4-3 and TRBJ2-2; 9 bases are shared with TRBD1. The CDR3 spans 19 residues. The V gene's germline CDR1 is LGHNA and CDR2 YSLEER. Unmatched junction bases numbered 14, after V lost 1 base and J lost 5 bases. The CDR3 DNA sequence: TGCGCCAGCAGCCAAGCCTACTCGAGGACAGGGGTTGATACCGGGGAGCTGTTTTTT. This codes for CASSQAYSRTGVDTGELFF.

The CDR3 DNA sequence: TGTGCCAGCAGCTTTATGGTGGGACTAGCGGAATATACCGGGGAGCTGTTTTTT. Its translation: CASSFMVGLAEYTGELFF. V usage is TRBV7-6 and J usage is TRBJ2-2, with TRBD2 identical over 11 bases. Unmatched junction bases numbered 11, after V lost 3 bases and J lost 5 bases. The CDR3 totals 18 residues. Germline CDR1 and CDR2: SGHVS and FNYEAQ.

The chain uses TRBV11-2 and TRBJ2-7, with 8 bases that match TRBD2. Germline V gene data show CDR1 as SGHAT and CDR2 as FQNNGV. The CDR3 is made up of 12 amino acids. Trimming removed 4 bases from V and 7 bases from J; junction bases left unmatched: 3. The CDR3 DNA follows: TGTGCCAGCAGCTCGACGGGGGGGGAGCAGTACTTC. Its protein product is CASSSTGGEQYF. The whole variable domain, remainder taken from reference TRBV11-2 and TRBJ2-7, is EAGVAQSPRYKIIEKRQSVAFWCNPISGHATLYWYQQILGQGPKLLIQFQNNGVVDDSQLPKDRFSAERLKGVDSTLKIQPAKLEDSAVYLCASSSTGGEQYFGPGTRLTVT.

The chain is built from TRBV15 and TRBJ2-5, with D tentatively TRBD2 (6 bases). CDR1 LNHNV and CDR2 YYDKDF come from the germline V gene (reference sequence). Between the trimmed V and J ends, which lost 0 bases and 5 bases, there was a span of 13 bases. This CDR3 region has 15 residues. The CDR3, as DNA: TGTGCCACCAGCAGAGATCGAGGCGGGGAGGAGACCCAGTACTTC. As protein: CATSRDRGGEETQYF.

J is TRBJ1-1 and V is TRBV10-3; a possible D gene is TRBD1 (5 bases). Trimming removed 2 bases from V and 1 base from J, with 5 bases in between. Germline CDR1 is ENHRY and CDR2 is SYGVKD. The CDR3 sequence is 13 residues long. CDR3 DNA sequence: TGTGCCATCAGTGAGAGGGGGAACACTGAAGCTTTCTTT. This codes for CAISERGNTEAFF.

The chain combines TRBV27 with TRBJ1-1; 7 nucleotides agree with TRBD1. This CDR3 comprises 14 residues. Germline lookup yields CDR1 MNHEY and CDR2 SMNVEV (reference sequence). V was pared by 7 bases and J by 1 base, with 6 bases of the junction left unmatched. The CDR3 DNA reads as TGTGCCAGCACCCCGACAGGGCCGAACACTGAAGCTTTCTTT. Protein product: CASTPTGPNTEAFF.

DNA for the CDR3: TGTGCCAGCAGCTTAGTTGGACAGCAATTGGAGACCCAGTACTTC. This sequence encodes CASSLVGQQLETQYF. The V call is TRBV7-9, the J call TRBJ2-5, with D possibly being TRBD1 (6 bases). The CDR3 consists of 15 residues. V gave up 1 base and J gave up 5 bases, with 14 bases separating them. Germline lookup yields CDR1 SEHNR and CDR2 FQNEAQ (reference sequence).

The CDR3 here is CASSLVLTASGANVLTF. For the CDR3, the DNA is TGTGCCAGCAGCTTGGTGTTAACAGCCTCTGGGGCCAACGTCCTGACTTTC. The rearrangement uses TRBV5-5 and TRBJ2-6; D gene ambiguous. The V gene lost 0 bases and the J gene lost 0 bases, with 10 bases spanning the gap. The CDR3 contains 17 residues. Germline V lookup: CDR1 SGHKS, CDR2 YYEKEE (reference sequence).

CDR3 protein: CASSQAYTEAFF. CDR3 DNA: TGTGCCAGCAGCCAAGCTTACACTGAAGCTTTCTTT. The chain carries TRBV4-2 and TRBJ1-1, with D unclear. Germline CDR1 is LGHNA and CDR2 is YNFKEQ. The CDR3 sequence is 12 residues long. The V end lost 1 base, the J end lost 3 bases, and 3 bases lay between the germline ends.

The chain links TRBV7-2 to TRBJ2-1; D might be TRBD1 (6 bases). The CDR3 is 15 amino acids. Germline V gives CDR1 SGHTA, CDR2 FQGNSA. V was trimmed by 5 bases and J by 0 bases, leaving 11 bases between them. Here the CDR3 DNA reads TGTGCCAGCAGCCCCTGGACAGCCTCCTACAATGAGCAGTTCTTC. Residues: CASSPWTASYNEQFF.

J is TRBJ1-4 and V is TRBV29-1, with a tentative D call TRBD1 (5 bases). The germline V and J ends were trimmed by 4 bases and 6 bases, with 9 bases remaining between them. Germline-derived CDR1 and CDR2 are SQVTM and ANQGSEA. There are 12 residues in the CDR3. This chain's CDR3 is CSVGGGDEKLFF. The CDR3 DNA sequence: TGCAGCGTTGGCGGAGGGGATGAAAAACTGTTTTTT.

The genes are TRBV5-1 and TRBJ2-3, with 8 bases lining up with TRBD2. CDR1 SGHRS and CDR2 YFSETQ come from the germline V gene. Trimming cost V 4 bases and J 0 bases; bases outside gene matches: 4. CDR3 length equals 15 residues. CDR3: CASSVQRGSTDTQYF. The CDR3 DNA follows: TGCGCCAGCAGCGTCCAGCGGGGGAGCACAGATACGCAGTATTTT.

This clone has a count of ten or more. The rearrangement links TRBV9 to TRBJ2-7, with D possibly being TRBD1 (6 bases). V was trimmed by 6 bases and J by 3 bases, leaving 13 bases between them. CDR1 is SGDLS and CDR2 is YYNGEE in the germline V gene. CDR3 length: 13 amino acids. CDR3 in DNA: TGTGCCAGCAACCTACAGGGTGGCTACGAGCAGTACTTC. Protein product: CASNLQGGYEQYF.

The chain recombines TRBV18 with TRBJ2-1; D unresolved. V gave up 3 bases and J gave up 9 bases, with 9 bases separating them. The CDR3 extends over 12 amino acids. CDR1 and CDR2 from the germline V gene are KGHSH and LQKENI. This CDR3 reads CASSPPSGEQFF. The CDR3 nucleotides read TGTGCCAGCTCACCTCCGAGTGGTGAGCAGTTCTTC.

This chain uses TRBV19 with TRBJ2-2; TRBD1 agrees at 7 bases. J lost 2 bases, V lost 7 bases, and 16 bases had no gene match. CDR1 LNHDA and CDR2 SQIVND come from the germline V gene (reference sequence). The CDR3 spans 18 residues. In DNA form, the CDR3 reads TGTGCCAGTATGAGTCTGTTTTGGGGGACAGTAAACACCGGGGAGCTGTTTTTT. It translates to CASMSLFWGTVNTGELFF.

V gene TRBV5-6 combines with J gene TRBJ2-7, with TRBD2 identical over 8 bases. Unmatched junction bases numbered 16, after V lost 4 bases and J lost 4 bases. This CDR3 is 17 amino acids long. Germline lookup yields CDR1 SGHDT and CDR2 YYEEEE. For the CDR3, the DNA is TGTGCCAGCAGCCGAATAACTAGCGGAGTCCTAAGATACGAGCAGTACTTC. Amino acid sequence: CASSRITSGVLRYEQYF.

The gene calls are TRBV7-9 and TRBJ2-5; TRBD1 is a possible D gene (5 bases). CDR1 is SEHNR and CDR2 is FQNEAQ in the germline V gene (reference sequence). V lost 7 bases and J lost 5, with 23 bases in between. The CDR3 length is 16 residues. CDR3 residues: CASTPGIGAFRETQYF. CDR3 nucleotides: TGTGCCAGCACCCCAGGGATAGGGGCCTTTAGGGAGACCCAGTACTTC.

This chain connects TRBV7-9 to TRBJ1-1; D gene ambiguous. The V gene's germline CDR1 is SEHNR and CDR2 FQNEAQ (reference sequence). Trimming left V 6 bases short and J 5 bases short, with 10 bases between. The CDR3 is 12 amino acids. CDR3 DNA sequence: TGTGCCAGCAGTTTTGAGTTTACTGAAGCTTTCTTT. Protein: CASSFEFTEAFF.

V usage is TRBV10-3 and J usage is TRBJ1-1, with D tentatively TRBD1 (5 bases). Germline V gives CDR1 ENHRY, CDR2 SYGVKD. Trimming pared 1 base from V and 2 bases from J, leaving 14 bases between. This CDR3 spans 16 amino acids. CDR3 DNA: TGTGCCATCAGTGAGTTTTTCGGGGGGGTAAACACTGAAGCTTTCTTT. Translated: CAISEFFGGVNTEAFF.